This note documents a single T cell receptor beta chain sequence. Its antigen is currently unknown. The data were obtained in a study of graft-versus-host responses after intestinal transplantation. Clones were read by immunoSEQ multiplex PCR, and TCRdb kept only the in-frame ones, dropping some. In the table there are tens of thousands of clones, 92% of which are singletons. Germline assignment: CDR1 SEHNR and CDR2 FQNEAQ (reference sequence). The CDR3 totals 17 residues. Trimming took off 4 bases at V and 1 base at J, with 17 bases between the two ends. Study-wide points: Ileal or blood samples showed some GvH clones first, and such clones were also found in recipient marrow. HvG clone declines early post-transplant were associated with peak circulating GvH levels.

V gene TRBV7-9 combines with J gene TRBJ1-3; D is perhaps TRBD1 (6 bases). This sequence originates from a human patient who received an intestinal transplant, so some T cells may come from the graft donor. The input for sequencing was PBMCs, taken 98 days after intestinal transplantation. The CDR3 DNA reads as TGTGCCAGCAGCTCAGCGGGGGGGCTTCGGTCTGGAAACACCATATATTTT. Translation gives CASSSAGGLRSGNTIYF.